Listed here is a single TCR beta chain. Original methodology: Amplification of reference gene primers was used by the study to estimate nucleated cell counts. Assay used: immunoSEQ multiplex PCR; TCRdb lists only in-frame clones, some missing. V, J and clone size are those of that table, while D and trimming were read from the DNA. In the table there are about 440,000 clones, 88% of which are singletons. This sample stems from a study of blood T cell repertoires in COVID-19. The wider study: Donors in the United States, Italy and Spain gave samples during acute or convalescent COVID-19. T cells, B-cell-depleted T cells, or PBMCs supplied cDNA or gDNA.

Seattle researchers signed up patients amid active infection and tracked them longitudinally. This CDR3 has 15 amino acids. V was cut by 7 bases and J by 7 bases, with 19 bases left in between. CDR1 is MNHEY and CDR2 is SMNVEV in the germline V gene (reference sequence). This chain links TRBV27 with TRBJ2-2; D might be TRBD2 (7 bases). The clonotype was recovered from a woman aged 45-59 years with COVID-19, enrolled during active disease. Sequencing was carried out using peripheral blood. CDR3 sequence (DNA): TGTGCCAGCAAGGGGGGGCAGGTAGGGGACGGGGAGCTGTTTTTT. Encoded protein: CASKGGQVGDGELFF.